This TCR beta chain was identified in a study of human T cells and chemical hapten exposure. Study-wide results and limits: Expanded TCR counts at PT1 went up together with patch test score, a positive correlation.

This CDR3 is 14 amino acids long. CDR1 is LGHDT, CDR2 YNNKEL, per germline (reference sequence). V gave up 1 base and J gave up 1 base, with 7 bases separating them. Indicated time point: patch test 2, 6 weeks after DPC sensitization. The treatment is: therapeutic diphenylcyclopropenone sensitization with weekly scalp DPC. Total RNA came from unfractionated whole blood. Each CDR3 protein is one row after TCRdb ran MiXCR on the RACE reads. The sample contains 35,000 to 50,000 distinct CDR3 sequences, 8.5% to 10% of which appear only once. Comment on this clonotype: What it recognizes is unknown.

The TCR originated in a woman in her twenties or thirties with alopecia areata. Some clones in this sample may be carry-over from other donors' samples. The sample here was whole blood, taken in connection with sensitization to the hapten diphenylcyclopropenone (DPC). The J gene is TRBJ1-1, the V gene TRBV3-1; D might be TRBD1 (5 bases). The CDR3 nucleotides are TGTGCCAGCAGCCAAGTTGACAGGAACACTGAAGCTTTCTTT. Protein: CASSQVDRNTEAFF.